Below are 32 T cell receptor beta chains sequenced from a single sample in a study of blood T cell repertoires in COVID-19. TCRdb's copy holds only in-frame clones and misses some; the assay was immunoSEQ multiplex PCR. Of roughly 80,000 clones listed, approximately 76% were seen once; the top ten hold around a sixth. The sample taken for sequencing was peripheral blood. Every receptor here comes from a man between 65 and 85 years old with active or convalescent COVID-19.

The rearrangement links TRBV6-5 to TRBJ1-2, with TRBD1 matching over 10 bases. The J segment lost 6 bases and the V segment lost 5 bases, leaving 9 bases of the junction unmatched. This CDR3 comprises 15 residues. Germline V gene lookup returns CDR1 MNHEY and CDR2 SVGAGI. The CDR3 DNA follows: TGTGCCAGCAGTAGCGACAGGGGGCTATTTAATGGCTACACCTTC. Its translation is CASSSDRGLFNGYTF.

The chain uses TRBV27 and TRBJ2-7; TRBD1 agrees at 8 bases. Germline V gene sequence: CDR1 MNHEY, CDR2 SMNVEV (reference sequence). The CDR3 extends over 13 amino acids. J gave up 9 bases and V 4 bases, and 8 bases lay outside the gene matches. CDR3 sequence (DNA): TGTGCCAGCAGTTACGGACAGGGTCTAGCGCAGTACTTC. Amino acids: CASSYGQGLAQYF.

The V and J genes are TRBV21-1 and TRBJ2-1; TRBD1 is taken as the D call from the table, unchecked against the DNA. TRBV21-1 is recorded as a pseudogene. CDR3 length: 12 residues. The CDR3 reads CASITGQGKKFF. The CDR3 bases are TGTGCCAGCATCACGGGACAGGGTAAGAAGTTCTTC.

CDR3 residues: CASNPRPREKLFF. For the CDR3, the DNA is TGTGCCAGTAACCCTCGTCCCAGGGAAAAACTGTTTTTT. The V gene is TRBV19, the J gene TRBJ1-4; D remains unclear. The CDR3 spans 13 residues. The V and J ends lost 7 bases and 8 bases respectively, with 14 bases between them. CDR1 LNHDA and CDR2 SQIVND come from the germline V gene (reference sequence). The full variable domain, rest sourced from reference TRBV19 and TRBJ1-4, is DGGITQSPKYLFRKEGQNVTLSCEQNLNHDAMYWYRQDPGQGLRLIYYSQIVNDFQKGDIAEGYSVSREKKESFPLTVTSAQKNPTAFYLCASNPRPREKLFFGSGTQLSVL.

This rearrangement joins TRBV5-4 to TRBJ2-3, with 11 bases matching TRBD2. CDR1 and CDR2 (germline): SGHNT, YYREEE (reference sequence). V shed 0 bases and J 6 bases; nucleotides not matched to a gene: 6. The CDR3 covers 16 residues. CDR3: CASSLGSGGATDTQYF. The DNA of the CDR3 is TGTGCCAGCAGCTTGGGTAGCGGGGGGGCCACGGATACGCAGTATTTT.

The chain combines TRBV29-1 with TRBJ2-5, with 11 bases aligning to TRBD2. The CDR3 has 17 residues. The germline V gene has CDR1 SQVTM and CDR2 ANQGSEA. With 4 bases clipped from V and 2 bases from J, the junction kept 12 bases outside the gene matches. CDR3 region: CSVGPHTSGGSQETQYF. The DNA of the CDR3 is TGCAGCGTTGGCCCCCATACTAGCGGGGGTTCGCAAGAGACCCAGTACTTC.

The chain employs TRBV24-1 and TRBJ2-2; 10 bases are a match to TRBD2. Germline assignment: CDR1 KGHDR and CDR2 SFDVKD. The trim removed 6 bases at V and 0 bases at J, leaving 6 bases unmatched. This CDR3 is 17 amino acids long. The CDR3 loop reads CATSSSGGPTNTGELFF. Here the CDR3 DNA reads TGTGCCACCAGTTCTAGCGGGGGCCCGACGAACACCGGGGAGCTGTTTTTT.

In DNA, the CDR3 is TGTGCCAGCAGTTCACCGGGACAGGGCGCGGATACGCAGTATTTT. Translating it yields CASSSPGQGADTQYF. The chain employs TRBV27 and TRBJ2-3; 9 positions agree with TRBD1. This CDR3 contains 15 residues. From germline, CDR1 is MNHEY and CDR2 SMNVEV (reference sequence). J lost 6 bases, V lost 4 bases, and 8 bases had no gene match.

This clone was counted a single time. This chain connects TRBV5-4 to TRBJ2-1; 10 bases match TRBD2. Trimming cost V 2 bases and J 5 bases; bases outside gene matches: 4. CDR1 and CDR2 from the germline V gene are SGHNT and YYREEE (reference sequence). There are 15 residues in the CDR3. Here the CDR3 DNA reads TGTGCCAGCAGCTTAGGACTAGCGGATAACAATGAGCAGTTCTTC. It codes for CASSLGLADNNEQFF. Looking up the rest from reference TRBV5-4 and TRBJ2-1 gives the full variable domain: ETGVTQSPTHLIKTRGQQVTLRCSSQSGHNTVSWYQQALGQGPQFIFQYYREEENGRGNFPPRFSGLQFPNYSSELNVNALELDDSALYLCASSLGLADNNEQFFGPGTRLTVL.

The CDR3 bases are TGTGCCAGCAGCGCCTACAGGGGGCGCGGGGAGACCCAGTACTTC. Its protein product is CASSAYRGRGETQYF. The chain employs TRBV13 and TRBJ2-5, with 9 positions matching TRBD1. The CDR3 contains 15 residues. Unmatched junction bases numbered 9, after V lost 5 bases and J lost 5 bases. Germline CDR1 reads PRHDT; CDR2 reads FYEKMQ (reference sequence).

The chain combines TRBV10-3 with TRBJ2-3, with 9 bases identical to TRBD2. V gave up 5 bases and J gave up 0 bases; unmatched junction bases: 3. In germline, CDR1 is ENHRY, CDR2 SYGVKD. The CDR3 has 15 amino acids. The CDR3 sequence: CAISPGTSSTDTQYF. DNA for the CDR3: TGTGCCATCAGTCCCGGGACTAGCAGCACAGATACGCAGTATTTT.

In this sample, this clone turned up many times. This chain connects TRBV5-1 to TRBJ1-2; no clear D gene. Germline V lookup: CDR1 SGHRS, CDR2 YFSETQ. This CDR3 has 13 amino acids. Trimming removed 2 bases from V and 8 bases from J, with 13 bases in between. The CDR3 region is CASSFATAEGYTF. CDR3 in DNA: TGCGCCAGCAGCTTTGCGACCGCGGAGGGCTACACCTTC.

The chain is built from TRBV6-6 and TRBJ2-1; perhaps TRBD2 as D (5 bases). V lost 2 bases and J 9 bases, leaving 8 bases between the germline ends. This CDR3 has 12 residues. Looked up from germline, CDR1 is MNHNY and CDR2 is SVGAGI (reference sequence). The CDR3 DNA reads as TGTGCCAGCAGTTACAGGGAGACTGAGCAGTTCTTC. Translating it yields CASSYRETEQFF.

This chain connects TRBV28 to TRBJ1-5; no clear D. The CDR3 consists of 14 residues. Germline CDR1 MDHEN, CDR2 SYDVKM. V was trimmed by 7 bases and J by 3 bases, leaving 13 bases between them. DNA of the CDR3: TGTGCCAGCAATATCCAGACACCCAATCAGCCCCAGCATTTT. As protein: CASNIQTPNQPQHF.

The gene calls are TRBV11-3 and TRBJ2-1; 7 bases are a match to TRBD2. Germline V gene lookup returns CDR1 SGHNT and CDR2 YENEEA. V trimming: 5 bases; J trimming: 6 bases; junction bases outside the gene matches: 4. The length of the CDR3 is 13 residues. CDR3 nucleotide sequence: TGTGCCAGCAGCCGCGGGGGTCCCAATGAGCAGTTCTTC. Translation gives CASSRGGPNEQFF.

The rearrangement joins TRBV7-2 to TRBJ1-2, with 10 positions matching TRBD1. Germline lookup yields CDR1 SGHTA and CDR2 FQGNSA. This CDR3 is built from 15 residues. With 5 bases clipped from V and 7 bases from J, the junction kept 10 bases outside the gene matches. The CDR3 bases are TGTGCCAGCAGCATCGGGACAGGGGAACAGGGTGGCTACACCTTC. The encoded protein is CASSIGTGEQGGYTF.

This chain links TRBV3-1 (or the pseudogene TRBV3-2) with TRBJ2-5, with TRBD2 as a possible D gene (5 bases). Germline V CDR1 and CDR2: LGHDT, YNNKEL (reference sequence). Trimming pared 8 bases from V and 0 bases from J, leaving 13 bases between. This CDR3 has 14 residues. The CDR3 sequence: CASRPGLHQETQYF. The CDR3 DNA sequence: TGTGCCAGCCGACCAGGACTGCACCAAGAGACCCAGTACTTC.

The DNA of the CDR3 is TGCGCCAGCAGCACCATTGGACAAGACACTGAAGCTTTCTTT. Translated, it gives CASSTIGQDTEAFF. The gene calls are TRBV5-1 and TRBJ1-1, with D possibly being TRBD1 (5 bases). The V gene lost 4 bases and the J gene lost 3 bases, with 13 bases spanning the gap. The germline CDR1 and CDR2 sequences are SGHRS and YFSETQ. The CDR3 is 14 amino acids.

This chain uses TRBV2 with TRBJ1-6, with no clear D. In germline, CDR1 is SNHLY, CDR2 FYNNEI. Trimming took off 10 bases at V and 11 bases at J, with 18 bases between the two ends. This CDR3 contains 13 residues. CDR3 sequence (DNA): TGTGCCACCACCGCGGCCCAACAAGCACCCCTCCACTTT. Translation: CATTAAQQAPLHF.

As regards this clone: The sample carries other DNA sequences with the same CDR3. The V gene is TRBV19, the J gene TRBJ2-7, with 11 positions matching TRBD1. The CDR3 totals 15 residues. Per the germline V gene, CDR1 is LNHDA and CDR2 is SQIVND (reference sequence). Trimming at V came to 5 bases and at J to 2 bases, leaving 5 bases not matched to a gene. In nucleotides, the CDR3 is TGTGCCAGTAGTGCCCCGGGACAGGGGGCCTACGAGCAGTACTTC. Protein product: CASSAPGQGAYEQYF.

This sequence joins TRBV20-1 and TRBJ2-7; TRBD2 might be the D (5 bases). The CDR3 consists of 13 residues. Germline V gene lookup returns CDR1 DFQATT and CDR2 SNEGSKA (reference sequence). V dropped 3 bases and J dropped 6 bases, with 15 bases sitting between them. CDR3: CSASPTGVREQYF. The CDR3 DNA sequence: TGCAGTGCTAGTCCCACCGGGGTTCGCGAGCAGTACTTC.

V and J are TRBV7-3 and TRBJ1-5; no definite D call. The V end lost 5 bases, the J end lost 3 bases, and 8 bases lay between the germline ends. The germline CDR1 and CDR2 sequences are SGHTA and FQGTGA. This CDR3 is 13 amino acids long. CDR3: CASSVRPNQPQHF. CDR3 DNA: TGTGCCAGCAGCGTGAGGCCCAATCAGCCCCAGCATTTT.

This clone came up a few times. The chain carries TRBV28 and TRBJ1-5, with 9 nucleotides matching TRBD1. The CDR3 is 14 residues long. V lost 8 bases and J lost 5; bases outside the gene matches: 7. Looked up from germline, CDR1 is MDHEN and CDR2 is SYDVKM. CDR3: CASSRDRVDQPQHF. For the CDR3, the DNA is TGTGCCAGCTCTAGGGACAGGGTCGATCAGCCCCAGCATTTT.

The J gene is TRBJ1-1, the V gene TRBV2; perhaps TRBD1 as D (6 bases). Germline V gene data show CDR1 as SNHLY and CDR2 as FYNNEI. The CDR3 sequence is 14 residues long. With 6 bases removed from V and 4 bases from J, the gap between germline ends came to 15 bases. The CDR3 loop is CASRITGYSTEAFF. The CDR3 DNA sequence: TGTGCCAGCAGGATTACAGGGTATTCCACTGAAGCTTTCTTT.

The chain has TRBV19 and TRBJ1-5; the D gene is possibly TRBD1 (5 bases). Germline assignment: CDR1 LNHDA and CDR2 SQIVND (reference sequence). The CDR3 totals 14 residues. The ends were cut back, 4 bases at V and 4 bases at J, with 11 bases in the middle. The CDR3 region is CASSRREGNQPQHF. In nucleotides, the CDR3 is TGTGCCAGTAGTAGACGGGAGGGGAATCAGCCCCAGCATTTT.

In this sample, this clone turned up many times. The CDR3 nucleotides are TGTGCCAGCAGCACCTACTGCTCTCGCCGTTTTTCCCCATACGAGCAGTACTTC. Its translation: CASSTYCSRRFSPYEQYF. The rearrangement uses TRBV21-1 and TRBJ2-7; TRBD2, the table's D call, was not compared with the DNA. TRBV21-1 is a recognized pseudogene. The CDR3 runs to 18 residues.

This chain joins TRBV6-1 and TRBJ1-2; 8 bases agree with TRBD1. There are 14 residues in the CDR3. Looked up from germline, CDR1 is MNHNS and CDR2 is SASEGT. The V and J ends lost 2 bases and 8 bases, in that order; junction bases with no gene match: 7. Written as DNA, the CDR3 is TGTGCCAGCAGTGAAAGGACAGGGTACGACGGCTACACCTTC. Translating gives CASSERTGYDGYTF.

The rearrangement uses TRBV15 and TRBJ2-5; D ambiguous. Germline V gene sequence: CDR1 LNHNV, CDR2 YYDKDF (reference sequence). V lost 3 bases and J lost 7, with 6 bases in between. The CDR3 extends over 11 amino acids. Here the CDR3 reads CATSSPGTQYF. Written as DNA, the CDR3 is TGTGCCACCAGCAGCCCCGGGACCCAGTACTTC.

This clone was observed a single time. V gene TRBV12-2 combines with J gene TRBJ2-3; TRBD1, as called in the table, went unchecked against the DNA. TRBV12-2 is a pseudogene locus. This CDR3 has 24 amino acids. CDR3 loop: CASRLVIRTPLFRGQRGGTDTQYF. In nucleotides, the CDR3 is TGTGCAAGTCGCTTAGTGATAAGAACACCTTTATTTAGAGGACAGCGCGGCGGCACAGATACGCAGTATTTT.

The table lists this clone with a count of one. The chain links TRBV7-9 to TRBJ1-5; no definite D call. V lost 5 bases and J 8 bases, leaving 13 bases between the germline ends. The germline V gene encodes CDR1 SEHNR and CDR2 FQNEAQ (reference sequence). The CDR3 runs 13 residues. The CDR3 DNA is TGTGCCAGCAGCCGAGATGAGGGTAAGCCCCAGCATTTT. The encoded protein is CASSRDEGKPQHF.

The CDR3 loop reads CSVSQNDLGSSGNTIYF. As DNA, the CDR3 is TGCAGCGTCTCACAAAATGACTTGGGGAGCTCTGGAAACACCATATATTTT. This chain joins TRBV29-1 and TRBJ1-3; D remains ambiguous. The length of the CDR3 is 17 residues. Germline V gene data show CDR1 as SQVTM and CDR2 as ANQGSEA. The V gene lost 6 bases and the J gene lost 0 bases, with 21 bases spanning the gap.

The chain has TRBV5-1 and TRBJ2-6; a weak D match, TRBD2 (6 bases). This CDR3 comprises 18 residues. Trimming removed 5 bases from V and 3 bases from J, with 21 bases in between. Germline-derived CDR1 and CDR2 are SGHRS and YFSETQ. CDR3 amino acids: CASSSSQGAGFGANVLTF. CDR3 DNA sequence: TGCGCCAGCAGTTCCTCACAAGGGGCGGGGTTTGGGGCCAACGTCCTGACTTTC.